This TCR beta chain stems from a study of T cell repertoires in cytomegalovirus infection. The overall study: CMV infection and matching HLA type were both indicated by public TCR beta signatures. Study findings and constraints: The study identified carriers of CMV plus the relevant HLA from cumulative public TCR beta family frequency. The ex vivo response showed dominance by HLA-C-restricted CMV-specific TCR beta clonotypes.

One entry per CDR3 protein results from TCRdb running MiXCR on the reads. Among 450,000 to 550,000 distinct CDR3 sequences, about 42% were seen once, and the ten largest hold 35% to 50%. Germline CDR1 SGHVS, CDR2 FQNEAQ. The CDR3 length is 14 residues. Trimming took off 5 bases at V and 2 bases at J, with 12 bases between the two ends. Worth noting for this clonotype: Its cognate antigen is unknown.

The sequence was collected from a human donor in good health (CMV status not recorded). Some clones in this sample may be carry-over from other donors' samples. Sample: cultured PBMCs, taken from culture after CMV antigen stimulation. The chain links TRBV7-8 to TRBJ2-5; the D gene is possibly TRBD2 (5 bases). The CDR3, as DNA: TGTGCCAGCAGCCGAGGGCGAAGACAAGAGACCCAGTACTTC. This codes for CASSRGRRQETQYF.